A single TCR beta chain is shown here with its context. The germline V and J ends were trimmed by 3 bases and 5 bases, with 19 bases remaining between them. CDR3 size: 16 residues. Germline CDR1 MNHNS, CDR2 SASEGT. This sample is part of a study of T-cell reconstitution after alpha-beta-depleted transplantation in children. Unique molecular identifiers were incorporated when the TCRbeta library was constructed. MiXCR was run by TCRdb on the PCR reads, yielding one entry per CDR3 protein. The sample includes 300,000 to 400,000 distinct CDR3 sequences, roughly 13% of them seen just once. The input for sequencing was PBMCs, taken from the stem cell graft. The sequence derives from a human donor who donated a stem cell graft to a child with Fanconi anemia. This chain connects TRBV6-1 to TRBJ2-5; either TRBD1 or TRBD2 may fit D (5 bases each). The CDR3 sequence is CASSDPLGAGVETQYF. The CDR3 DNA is TGTGCCAGCAGTGACCCCCTCGGGGCCGGCGTGGAGACCCAGTACTTC.